The rows below give T cell receptor beta chains drawn from one sample of a study of T cell changes during pregnancy in multiple sclerosis. Measured with immunoSEQ multiplex PCR; TCRdb has only the in-frame clones, and not every one. The table lists roughly 75,000 clones, approximately 92% of them singletons. This specimen was peripheral blood, taken in the third trimester of pregnancy. The source of these receptors is a female donor in good health, enrolled as a control in a pregnancy study. Both conserved end residues are part of each CDR3. D genes are given only for firm matches. Rows give clone size only sometimes, using once, few, many, or a class for an expanded clone.

clone_size: -; d_call: TRBD2; v_call: TRBV18; j_call: TRBJ2-2; cdr3_aa: CASSQLAGGTANTGELFF; cdr3_nt: TGTGCCAGCTCGCAGCTAGCGGGAGGTACCGCGAACACCGGGGAGCTGTTTTTT
clone_size: -; d_call: TRBD2; v_call: TRBV11-2; j_call: TRBJ2-3; cdr3_aa: CASSLQLAASTDTQYF; cdr3_nt: TGTGCCAGCAGCTTACAGCTAGCGGCTAGTACAGATACGCAGTATTTT
clone_size: -; d_call: TRBD1; v_call: TRBV30; j_call: TRBJ1-1; cdr3_aa: CAWTGGAGQGGFRAFF; cdr3_nt: TGTGCCTGGACAGGGGGGGCGGGACAGGGCGGATTTAGAGCTTTCTTT
clone_size: -; d_call: -; v_call: TRBV5-5; j_call: TRBJ1-3; cdr3_aa: CASSLGLVSSGNTIYF; cdr3_nt: TGTGCCAGCAGCCTGGGTTTGGTGAGCTCTGGAAACACCATATATTTT
clone_size: -; d_call: -; v_call: TRBV7-9; j_call: TRBJ2-3; cdr3_aa: CATPGQSTDTQYF; cdr3_nt: TGTGCCACCCCAGGACAGTCCACAGATACGCAGTATTTT
clone_size: once; d_call: -; v_call: TRBV6-6; j_call: TRBJ2-7; cdr3_aa: CASSYSQGYEQYF; cdr3_nt: TGTGCCAGCAGTTACTCTCAGGGGTACGAGCAGTACTTC
clone_size: -; d_call: -; v_call: TRBV5-1; j_call: TRBJ2-5; cdr3_aa: CASSTGLQQETQYF; cdr3_nt: TGCGCCAGCAGCACGGGACTTCAACAAGAGACCCAGTACTTC
clone_size: -; d_call: -; v_call: TRBV6-1; j_call: TRBJ2-7; cdr3_aa: CASSETRMEQYF; cdr3_nt: TGTGCCAGCAGCGAGACTAGGATGGAGCAGTACTTC
clone_size: -; d_call: TRBD1; v_call: TRBV11-2; j_call: TRBJ1-3; cdr3_aa: CASSSITGVPGNTIYF; cdr3_nt: TGTGCCAGCAGCTCGATAACAGGGGTTCCAGGAAACACCATATATTTT
clone_size: -; d_call: TRBD2; v_call: TRBV29-1; j_call: TRBJ2-1; cdr3_aa: CSVPAGGGNEQFF; cdr3_nt: TGCAGCGTGCCAGCGGGGGGCGGCAATGAGCAGTTCTTC
clone_size: -; d_call: TRBD1; v_call: TRBV28; j_call: TRBJ2-5; cdr3_aa: CASSLRTGKETQYF; cdr3_nt: TGTGCCAGCAGTCTACGGACAGGGAAGGAGACCCAGTACTTC
clone_size: -; d_call: TRBD2; v_call: TRBV4-3; j_call: TRBJ2-7; cdr3_aa: CASSPFVGLGPYEQYF; cdr3_nt: TGCGCCAGCAGCCCCTTCGTCGGACTAGGCCCCTACGAGCAGTACTTC
clone_size: -; d_call: -; v_call: TRBV2; j_call: TRBJ2-5; cdr3_aa: CASSEWSSTLGETQYF; cdr3_nt: TGTGCCAGCAGTGAATGGAGCAGCACACTCGGGGAGACCCAGTACTTC
clone_size: -; d_call: -; v_call: TRBV16; j_call: TRBJ2-1; cdr3_aa: CASSQWTKYNEQFF; cdr3_nt: TGTGCCAGCAGCCAGTGGACTAAATACAATGAGCAGTTCTTC
clone_size: -; d_call: TRBD2; v_call: TRBV2; j_call: TRBJ2-3; cdr3_aa: CASRGLAEQYF; cdr3_nt: TGTGCCAGCAGGGGACTAGCGGAGCAGTATTTT
clone_size: -; d_call: TRBD2; v_call: TRBV5-8; j_call: TRBJ2-5; cdr3_aa: CASRQLGAGGGETQYF; cdr3_nt: TGTGCCAGCAGGCAGCTAGGAGCGGGAGGTGGGGAGACCCAGTACTTC
clone_size: -; d_call: TRBD1; v_call: TRBV5-1; j_call: TRBJ1-3; cdr3_aa: CASSLAGTVVTSGNTIYF; cdr3_nt: TGCGCCAGCAGCTTGGCCGGGACAGTAGTGACTTCTGGAAACACCATATATTTT
clone_size: -; d_call: TRBD2; v_call: TRBV5-6; j_call: TRBJ2-2; cdr3_aa: CASSLWLAGAGELFF; cdr3_nt: TGTGCCAGCAGCTTGTGGCTAGCGGGGGCCGGGGAGCTGTTTTTT
clone_size: -; d_call: TRBD1; v_call: TRBV4-2; j_call: TRBJ2-4; cdr3_aa: CASSQESAGQGANIQYF; cdr3_nt: TGTGCCAGCAGCCAAGAATCAGCGGGACAGGGGGCGAACATTCAGTACTTC
clone_size: once; d_call: TRBD1; v_call: TRBV29-1; j_call: TRBJ1-1; cdr3_aa: CSARPGQGNTEAFF; cdr3_nt: TGCAGCGCCCGACCTGGACAGGGAAACACTGAAGCTTTCTTT
clone_size: -; d_call: -; v_call: TRBV4-2; j_call: TRBJ1-4; cdr3_aa: CASSQGFATNEKLFF; cdr3_nt: TGTGCCAGCAGCCAGGGCTTTGCAACTAATGAAAAACTGTTTTTT
clone_size: -; d_call: -; v_call: TRBV28; j_call: TRBJ2-2; cdr3_aa: CASSLWAAQLNTGELFF; cdr3_nt: TGTGCCAGCAGTTTATGGGCGGCCCAACTGAACACCGGGGAGCTGTTTTTT
clone_size: -; d_call: -; v_call: TRBV29-1; j_call: TRBJ2-5; cdr3_aa: CSVEPGTRSGTQYF; cdr3_nt: TGCAGCGTTGAACCCGGGACTCGCTCGGGGACCCAGTACTTC
clone_size: -; d_call: TRBD1; v_call: TRBV6-6; j_call: TRBJ1-4; cdr3_aa: CASKGQGGRELFF; cdr3_nt: TGTGCCAGCAAGGGACAGGGCGGTAGGGAACTGTTTTTT
clone_size: -; d_call: TRBD1; v_call: TRBV7-2; j_call: TRBJ2-7; cdr3_aa: CASSPSGTGLYEQYF; cdr3_nt: TGTGCCAGCAGCCCATCCGGGACAGGGCTCTACGAGCAGTACTTC
clone_size: -; d_call: TRBD1; v_call: TRBV7-7; j_call: TRBJ2-1; cdr3_aa: CASSRWTGNEQFF; cdr3_nt: TGTGCTAGCAGCCGATGGACAGGCAATGAGCAGTTCTTC
clone_size: -; d_call: -; v_call: TRBV27; j_call: TRBJ2-1; cdr3_aa: CASSPAWGATYNEQFF; cdr3_nt: TGTGCCAGCAGCCCCGCGTGGGGAGCGACCTACAATGAGCAGTTCTTC
clone_size: -; d_call: TRBD2; v_call: TRBV30; j_call: TRBJ2-3; cdr3_aa: CAWSRSSGGTDTQYF; cdr3_nt: TGTGCCTGGAGCCGTTCTAGCGGGGGCACAGATACGCAGTATTTT
clone_size: -; d_call: -; v_call: TRBV7-9; j_call: TRBJ1-5; cdr3_aa: CASSFTQDQPQHF; cdr3_nt: TGTGCCAGCAGCTTCACCCAGGATCAGCCCCAGCATTTT
clone_size: -; d_call: TRBD1; v_call: TRBV7-3; j_call: TRBJ1-6; cdr3_aa: CASSGQDRLHSPLHF; cdr3_nt: TGTGCCAGCAGCGGGCAGGACAGGCTTCATTCACCCCTCCACTTT
clone_size: -; d_call: TRBD1; v_call: TRBV28; j_call: TRBJ2-1; cdr3_aa: CASSLGWGQASGEQFF; cdr3_nt: TGTGCCAGCAGTTTAGGTTGGGGACAGGCTTCGGGTGAGCAGTTCTTC
clone_size: -; d_call: -; v_call: TRBV12-5; j_call: TRBJ1-4; cdr3_aa: CASGRTATNEKLFF; cdr3_nt: TGTGCTAGTGGTCGGACAGCAACTAATGAAAAACTGTTTTTT
clone_size: -; d_call: TRBD1; v_call: TRBV27; j_call: TRBJ1-2; cdr3_aa: CASSLGDRDNGYTF; cdr3_nt: TGTGCCAGCAGTTTAGGAGACAGGGATAATGGCTACACCTTC
clone_size: -; d_call: TRBD1; v_call: TRBV7-9; j_call: TRBJ2-5; cdr3_aa: CASSSAGTGRQETQYF; cdr3_nt: TGTGCCAGCAGCTCGGCGGGGACAGGGCGACAAGAGACCCAGTACTTC
clone_size: -; d_call: TRBD1; v_call: TRBV6-4; j_call: TRBJ2-1; cdr3_aa: CASRRPGQLYNEQFF; cdr3_nt: TGTGCCAGCAGGCGACCGGGACAGCTATACAATGAGCAGTTCTTC
clone_size: -; d_call: -; v_call: TRBV21-1; j_call: TRBJ2-1; cdr3_aa: CASSHRDRGHNEQFF; cdr3_nt: TGTGCCAGCAGCCACCGAGACAGGGGGCATAATGAGCAGTTCTTC
clone_size: once; d_call: -; v_call: TRBV6-6; j_call: TRBJ2-5; cdr3_aa: CASSYSIRGETQYF; cdr3_nt: TGTGCCAGCAGTTACTCGATCAGGGGTGAGACCCAGTACTTC
clone_size: -; d_call: TRBD1; v_call: TRBV5-1; j_call: TRBJ1-2; cdr3_aa: CASSLKSRQGGNYGYTF; cdr3_nt: TGCGCCAGCAGCTTGAAGTCGCGACAGGGGGGTAACTATGGCTACACCTTC
clone_size: -; d_call: -; v_call: TRBV19; j_call: TRBJ2-3; cdr3_aa: CASSDDGTRTDTQYF; cdr3_nt: TGTGCCAGTAGTGATGACGGGACACGCACAGATACGCAGTATTTT
clone_size: -; d_call: TRBD1; v_call: TRBV4-1; j_call: TRBJ2-7; cdr3_aa: CASSETGVYEQYF; cdr3_nt: TGCGCCAGCAGCGAGACAGGGGTGTACGAGCAGTACTTC
clone_size: -; d_call: -; v_call: TRBV9; j_call: TRBJ2-2; cdr3_aa: CASSVSMIVNTGELFF; cdr3_nt: TGTGCCAGCAGCGTGAGTATGATTGTGAACACCGGGGAGCTGTTTTTT
clone_size: once; d_call: TRBD1; v_call: TRBV28; j_call: TRBJ1-1; cdr3_aa: CASRTQGGNTEAFF; cdr3_nt: TGTGCCAGCAGGACACAGGGGGGGAACACTGAAGCTTTCTTT
clone_size: -; d_call: -; v_call: TRBV12-5; j_call: TRBJ2-2; cdr3_aa: CASGLGVGELFF; cdr3_nt: TGTGCTAGTGGTTTGGGCGTCGGGGAGCTGTTTTTT
clone_size: -; d_call: TRBD2; v_call: TRBV15; j_call: TRBJ2-1; cdr3_aa: CATSTEPGLEFF; cdr3_nt: TGTGCCACCAGCACCGAACCGGGACTAGAGTTCTTC